In its sample, the clone carrying this TCR beta chain was seen a few times. TCRdb reprocessed the 5' RACE reads with MiXCR, giving one entry per CDR3 protein. The top ten clones hold under 20% of a sample with roughly 16,000 distinct CDR3 sequences, over 20% of them seen once. This record comes from a study of spatial heterogeneity in lung cancer. The time point is: sample taken at primary tumor resection. Without sorting, whole RNA was sequenced from tumor, nontumor lung or frozen PBMC. CDR1 and CDR2 (germline): SGHTA, FQGNSA. Unmatched junction bases numbered 7, after V lost 1 base and J lost 6 bases. The CDR3 has 16 residues.

Material: PBMCs, obtained at surgery. This sequence joins TRBV7-2 and TRBJ2-3, with TRBD2 matching over 10 bases. The TCR sequence derives from a female donor with early-stage non-small cell lung cancer. The CDR3: CASSLVTLAGYDTQYF. As DNA, the CDR3 is TGTGCCAGCAGCTTAGTGACACTAGCGGGATACGATACGCAGTATTTT.